Listed below are T cell receptor beta chains from one sample, sequenced in a study of beta chain features in type 1 diabetes. The protocol was immunoSEQ multiplex PCR, while the TCRdb copy is restricted to in-frame clones and leaves out a portion. The sample contains 150,000 to 200,000 clones, about 8.3% of which appear only once. The specimen was central memory CD4+ T cells from blood. The receptors originated from a woman between 18 and 29 years old with type 1 diabetes. Both conserved end residues are part of each CDR3. A row's size may be missing; if present it is once, few, many or a size class.

V: TRBV7-3
size: -
CDR3: CASSQTGANTGELFF

V: TRBV10-3
size: -
CDR3: CAISPTGTPEQYF

V: TRBV2
size: few
CDR3: CASSSGNEQFF

V: TRBV19
size: few
CDR3: CASRASGSYEQYF

V: TRBV7-8
size: -
CDR3: CASSLFTLAGVGELFF

V: TRBV7-2
size: -
CDR3: CASSNRDRAYGYTF

V: TRBV6-6
size: few
CDR3: CASSYSARNGDSPLHF

V: TRBV28
size: few
CDR3: CASTLGHRGGGGYNEQFF

V: TRBV11-1
size: -
CDR3: CASSWSGQGYEQYF

V: TRBV18
size: -
CDR3: CASSPQGNYEQYF

V: TRBV4-3
size: few
CDR3: CASSQSIGTSGGSQYF

V: TRBV6-5
size: few
CDR3: CASSERGDQPQHF

V: TRBV6-5
size: -
CDR3: CASNRDGKNTEAFF

V: TRBV5-1
size: -
CDR3: CASKWAGSDNEQFF

V: TRBV5-1
size: few
CDR3: CASSLEGDGYTF

V: TRBV9
size: few
CDR3: CASSPGLAGTDTQYF

V: TRBV7-9
size: -
CDR3: CASSTPGEGQPQHF

V: TRBV2
size: few
CDR3: CASRGQETQYF

V: TRBV9
size: -
CDR3: CASGDREGYTF

V: TRBV11-2
size: -
CDR3: CASSLDLFTDTQYF

V: TRBV7-2
size: few
CDR3: CASSLGISGQETQYF

V: TRBV18
size: few
CDR3: CASFYDRNTEAFF